A selection of T cell receptor beta chains follows, all from one sample in a study of cytomegalovirus exposure and HLA in healthy donors. The table came from immunoSEQ multiplex PCR; TCRdb's copy has only in-frame clones and leaves some out. The sample yields tens of thousands of clones, over 70% seen once. Sequenced: PBMCs. The source of these receptors is a man aged 40-49 years in good health and CMV-seronegative. CDR3s include the opening cysteine and the closing phenylalanine or tryptophan. The D gene is left open where the match is weak. Expanded clones get a size class; other rows say once, few or many, or leave the size out.

V	size	length	J	D	CDR3	DNA
TRBV27	-	14	TRBJ2-2	TRBD1	CASRRTGGTGELFF	TGTGCCAGCAGAAGGACAGGGGGCACCGGGGAGCTGTTTTTT
TRBV6-1	-	14	TRBJ2-7	TRBD1	CASQISGQNYEQYF	TGTGCCAGCCAAATTTCGGGACAGAACTACGAGCAGTACTTC
TRBV5-6	-	14	TRBJ2-3	-	CASSLRATTDTQYF	TGTGCCAGCAGCTTACGAGCTACCACAGATACGCAGTATTTT
TRBV2	-	14	TRBJ2-2	-	CASSEGTNTGELFF	TGTGCCAGCAGTGAAGGAACAAACACCGGGGAGCTGTTTTTT
TRBV5-5	-	13	TRBJ2-3	-	CASSLGGEITQYF	TGTGCCAGCAGCTTGGGGGGGGAAATTACGCAGTATTTT
TRBV5-1	-	15	TRBJ2-3	TRBD2	CASRVSGMGRDTQYF	TGCGCCAGCAGAGTTAGCGGGATGGGGCGCGATACGCAGTATTTT
TRBV18	-	16	TRBJ2-1	TRBD2	CASSPMGLASYNEQFF	TGTGCCAGCTCACCCATGGGACTAGCGTCCTACAATGAGCAGTTCTTC
TRBV7-2	few	15	TRBJ2-1	TRBD2	CASSLVTSGANEQFF	TGTGCCAGCAGCTTGGTTACTAGCGGGGCCAATGAGCAGTTCTTC
TRBV6-5	-	14	TRBJ1-2	TRBD1	CASRLGQGNYGYTF	TGTGCCAGCAGACTTGGACAGGGGAACTATGGCTACACCTTC
TRBV7-9	once	14	TRBJ1-4	-	CASSPGGAGEKLFF	TGTGCCAGCTCCCCCGGCGGGGCGGGTGAAAAACTGTTTTTT
TRBV11-2	-	13	TRBJ1-1	-	CASSKRVVSEAFF	TGTGCCAGCAGCAAGCGCGTAGTCTCTGAAGCTTTCTTT
TRBV10-3	once	15	TRBJ2-1	TRBD1	CAISERQGAYNEQFF	TGTGCCATCAGTGAGCGTCAGGGGGCTTACAATGAGCAGTTCTTC
TRBV19	few	13	TRBJ1-2	-	CASSDRDFYGYTF	TGTGCCAGTAGTGATCGGGATTTCTATGGCTACACCTTC
TRBV30	few	14	TRBJ2-3	TRBD2	CAWILSGRVDTQYF	TGTGCCTGGATCCTTAGCGGGAGGGTTGATACGCAGTATTTT
TRBV7-9	-	12	TRBJ2-7	-	CASSPSPYEQYF	TGTGCCAGCAGCCCGAGTCCGTACGAGCAGTACTTC
TRBV29-1	-	15	TRBJ2-1	TRBD1	CSVEDRDSGGNEQFF	TGCAGCGTTGAAGACCGGGACAGCGGAGGAAATGAGCAGTTCTTC
TRBV7-2	-	15	TRBJ2-3	TRBD1	CASSGKTGSTDTQYF	TGTGCCAGCAGCGGGAAGACAGGGTCCACAGATACGCAGTATTTT
TRBV5-6	once	13	TRBJ1-5	-	CASSLGPGQPQHF	TGTGCCAGCAGCTTGGGCCCGGGGCAGCCCCAGCATTTT
TRBV5-1	once	14	TRBJ1-3	-	CASSLDNSGNTIYF	TGCGCCAGCAGCCTGGACAACTCTGGAAACACCATATATTTT
TRBV5-8	-	16	TRBJ2-7	TRBD2	CASSLPPGLAGYEQYF	TGTGCCAGCAGCTTGCCCCCGGGACTAGCCGGATACGAGCAGTACTTC
TRBV7-6	-	13	TRBJ2-7	-	CASSPDTAYEQYF	TGTGCCAGCAGTCCGGACACGGCCTACGAGCAGTACTTC
TRBV9	-	18	TRBJ2-1	TRBD2	CASSVGWTSGIAVDEQFF	TGTGCCAGCAGCGTAGGGTGGACTAGCGGGATAGCGGTCGATGAGCAGTTCTTC
TRBV28	-	12	TRBJ1-1	-	CAVGAVNTEAFF	TGTGCCGTGGGGGCGGTGAACACTGAAGCTTTCTTT
TRBV6-5	-	13	TRBJ2-1	TRBD1	CASRQTGGSEQFF	TGTGCCAGCAGGCAAACAGGGGGGAGTGAGCAGTTCTTC
TRBV28	-	13	TRBJ1-1	-	CASSSPGETEAFF	TGTGCCAGCAGTTCCCCAGGGGAAACTGAAGCTTTCTTT
TRBV19	-	11	TRBJ2-1	-	CAFSRTYEQFF	TGTGCCTTTTCTAGGACTTATGAGCAGTTCTTC
TRBV29-1	-	13	TRBJ1-6	-	CSAPWGANSPLHF	TGCAGCGCCCCCTGGGGAGCTAATTCACCCCTCCACTTT